This T cell receptor beta chain is from a study of T cell responses to AZD1222 COVID-19 vaccine. V was pared by 5 bases and J by 6 bases, with 15 bases of the junction left unmatched. The CDR3 is 17 residues long. CDR1 is SGHTA, CDR2 FQGNSA, per germline. TCRdb's table, derived via immunoSEQ multiplex PCR, lists solely in-frame clones and lacks some. Of just under 90,000 clones in the sample, around 91% are singletons; the top ten hold more than 5%. Notes on the study in general: Baseline antibody screening turned up just six or seven seropositive AZD1222 recipients. Recipients of two AZD1222 doses showed rising Spike-specific TCR breadth and depth. Repertoire sampling was restricted to post-peak T cell response timepoints. Donors, mostly white British, included more females; clonal diversity was possibly underestimated.

Points on this clone: Its antigen remains unknown.

The chain links TRBV7-2 to TRBJ2-4; 8 bases agree with TRBD2. The starting material was peripheral blood, obtained 28 days after the second AZD1222 dose. The sequence came from an adult who received the AZD1222 COVID-19 vaccine. Written as DNA, the CDR3 is TGTGCCAGCAGCCCCCGGGCGGGGGGATTCGGTTCAAACATTCAGTACTTC. Translation gives CASSPRAGGFGSNIQYF.